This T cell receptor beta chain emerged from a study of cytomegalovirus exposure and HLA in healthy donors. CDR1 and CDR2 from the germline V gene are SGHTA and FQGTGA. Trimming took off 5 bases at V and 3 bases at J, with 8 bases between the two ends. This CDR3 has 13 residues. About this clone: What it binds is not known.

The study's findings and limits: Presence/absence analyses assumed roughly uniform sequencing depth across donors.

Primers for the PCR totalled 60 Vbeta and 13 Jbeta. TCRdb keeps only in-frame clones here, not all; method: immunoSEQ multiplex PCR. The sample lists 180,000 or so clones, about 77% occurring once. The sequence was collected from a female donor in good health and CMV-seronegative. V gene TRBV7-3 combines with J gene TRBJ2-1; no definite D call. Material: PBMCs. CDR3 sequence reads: CASSANNYNEQFF. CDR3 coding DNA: TGTGCCAGCAGCGCCAACAACTACAATGAGCAGTTCTTC.